The rows below give T cell receptor beta chains drawn from one sample of a study of synovial regulatory T cells in juvenile arthritis. Repertoires were generated with immunoSEQ multiplex PCR, while TCRdb's copy carries only in-frame clones and drops some. This listing includes about 1,100 clones. The sequenced sample was Treg cells from blood. The receptor set was obtained from a donor younger than 30 with juvenile idiopathic arthritis. Each CDR3 is given with its conserved first and last residue. Clone size is given as once, few, many, or a class for an expanded clone.

>medium-sized|TRBV19|TRBJ1-4
CASSPSTNEKLFF
>medium-sized|TRBV27|TRBJ1-4
CASSLRTTNEKLFF
>medium-sized|TRBV19|TRBJ1-1
CASTQSARGAEAFF
>medium-sized|TRBV14|TRBJ2-3
CASSQAGADTQYF
>medium-sized|TRBV2|TRBJ1-2
CASSELVRGGGYTF
>medium-sized|TRBV6-5|TRBJ1-5
CASRLDRDRDQPQHF
>medium-sized|TRBV28|TRBJ2-4
CASSPPGGLAKNIQYF
>medium-sized|TRBV10-1|TRBJ2-7
CASSGSGRAVEQYF
>medium-sized|TRBV7-2|TRBJ2-6
CASSRAGVVLTF
>medium-sized|TRBV27|TRBJ1-5
CASSPGWVGQPQHF